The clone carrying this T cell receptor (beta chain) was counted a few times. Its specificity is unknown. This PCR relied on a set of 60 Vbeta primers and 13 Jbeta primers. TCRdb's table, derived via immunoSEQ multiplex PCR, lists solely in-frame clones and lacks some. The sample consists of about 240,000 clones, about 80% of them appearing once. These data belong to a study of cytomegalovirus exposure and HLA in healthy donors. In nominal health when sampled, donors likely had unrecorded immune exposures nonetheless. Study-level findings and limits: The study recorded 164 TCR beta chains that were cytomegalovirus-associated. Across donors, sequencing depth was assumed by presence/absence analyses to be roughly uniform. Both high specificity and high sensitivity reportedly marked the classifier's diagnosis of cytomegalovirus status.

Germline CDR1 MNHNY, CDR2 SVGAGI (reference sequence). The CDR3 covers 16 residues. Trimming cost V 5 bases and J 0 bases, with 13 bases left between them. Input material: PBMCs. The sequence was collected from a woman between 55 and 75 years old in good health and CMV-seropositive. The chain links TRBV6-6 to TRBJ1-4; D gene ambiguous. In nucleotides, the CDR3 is TGTGCCAGCAGTCGGGTAAAGAGGACAACTAATGAAAAACTGTTTTTT. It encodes CASSRVKRTTNEKLFF.